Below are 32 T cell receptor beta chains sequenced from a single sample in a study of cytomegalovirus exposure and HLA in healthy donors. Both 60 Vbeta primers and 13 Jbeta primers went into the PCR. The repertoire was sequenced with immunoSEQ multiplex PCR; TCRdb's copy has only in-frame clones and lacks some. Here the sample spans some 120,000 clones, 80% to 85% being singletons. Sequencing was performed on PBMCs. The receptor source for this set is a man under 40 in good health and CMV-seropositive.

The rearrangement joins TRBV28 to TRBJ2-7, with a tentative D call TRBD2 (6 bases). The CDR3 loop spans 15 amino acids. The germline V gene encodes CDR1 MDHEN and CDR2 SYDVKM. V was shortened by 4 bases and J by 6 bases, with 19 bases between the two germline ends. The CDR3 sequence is CASSSRTGSVSEQYF. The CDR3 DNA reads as TGTGCCAGCAGTTCCCGTACCGGGAGCGTTAGCGAGCAGTACTTC.

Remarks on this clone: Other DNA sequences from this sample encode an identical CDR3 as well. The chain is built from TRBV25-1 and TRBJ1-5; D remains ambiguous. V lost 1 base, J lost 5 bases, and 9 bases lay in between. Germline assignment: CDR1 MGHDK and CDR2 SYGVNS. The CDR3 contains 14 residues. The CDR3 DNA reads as TGTGCCAGCAGTGAATTATCCAGTCATCAGCCCCAGCATTTT. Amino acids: CASSELSSHQPQHF.

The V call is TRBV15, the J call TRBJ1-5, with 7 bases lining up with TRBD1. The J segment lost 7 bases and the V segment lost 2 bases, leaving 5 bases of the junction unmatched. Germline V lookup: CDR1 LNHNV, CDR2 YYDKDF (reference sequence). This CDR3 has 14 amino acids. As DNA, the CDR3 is TGTGCCACCAGCAGACAAAGACAGGGACAGCCCCAGCATTTT. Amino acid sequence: CATSRQRQGQPQHF.

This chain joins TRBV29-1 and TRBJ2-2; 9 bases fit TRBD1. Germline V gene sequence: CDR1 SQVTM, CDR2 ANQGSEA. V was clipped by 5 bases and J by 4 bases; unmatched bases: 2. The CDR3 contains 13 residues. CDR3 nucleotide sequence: TGCAGCGTTAACAGGGGGCGCACCGGGGAGCTGTTTTTT. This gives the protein CSVNRGRTGELFF.

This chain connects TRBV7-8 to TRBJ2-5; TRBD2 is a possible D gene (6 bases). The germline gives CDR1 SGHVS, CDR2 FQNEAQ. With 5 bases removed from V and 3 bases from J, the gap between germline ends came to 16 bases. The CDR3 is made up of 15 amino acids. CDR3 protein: CASSQDEGLKETQYF. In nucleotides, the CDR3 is TGTGCCAGCAGCCAGGATGAAGGACTAAAAGAGACCCAGTACTTC.

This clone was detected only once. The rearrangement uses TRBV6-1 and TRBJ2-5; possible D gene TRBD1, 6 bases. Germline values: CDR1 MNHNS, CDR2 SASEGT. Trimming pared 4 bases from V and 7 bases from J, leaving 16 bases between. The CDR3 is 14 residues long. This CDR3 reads CASSGLQGWGTQYF. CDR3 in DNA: TGTGCCAGCAGTGGGCTACAGGGTTGGGGGACCCAGTACTTC.

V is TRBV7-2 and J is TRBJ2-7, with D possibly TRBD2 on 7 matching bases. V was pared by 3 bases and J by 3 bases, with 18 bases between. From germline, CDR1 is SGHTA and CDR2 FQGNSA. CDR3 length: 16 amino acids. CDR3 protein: CASSFRGATSGYEQYF. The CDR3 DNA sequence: TGTGCCAGCAGCTTCCGGGGGGCCACCTCGGGCTACGAGCAGTACTTC.

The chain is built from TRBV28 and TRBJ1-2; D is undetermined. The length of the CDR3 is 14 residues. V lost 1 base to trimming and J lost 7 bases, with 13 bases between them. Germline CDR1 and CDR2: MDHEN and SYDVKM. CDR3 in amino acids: CASSLYGGSLGYTF. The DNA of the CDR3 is TGTGCCAGCAGTTTATACGGCGGATCCCTTGGCTACACCTTC.

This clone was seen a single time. Here the CDR3 DNA reads TGTGCCAGCAGTCCGTCCGGGACAGGAAATTCACCCCTCCACTTT. Translated: CASSPSGTGNSPLHF. The chain combines TRBV27 with TRBJ1-6; 8 bases match TRBD1. Unmatched junction bases numbered 7, after V lost 5 bases and J lost 7 bases. CDR1 MNHEY and CDR2 SMNVEV come from the germline V gene (reference sequence). The CDR3 spans 15 residues.

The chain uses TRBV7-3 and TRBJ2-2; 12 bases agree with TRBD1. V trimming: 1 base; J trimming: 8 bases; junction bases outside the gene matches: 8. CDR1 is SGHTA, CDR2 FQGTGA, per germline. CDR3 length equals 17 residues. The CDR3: CASSLRPGQGASGELFF. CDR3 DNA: TGTGCCAGCAGCTTAAGGCCGGGACAGGGGGCGTCGGGGGAGCTGTTTTTT.

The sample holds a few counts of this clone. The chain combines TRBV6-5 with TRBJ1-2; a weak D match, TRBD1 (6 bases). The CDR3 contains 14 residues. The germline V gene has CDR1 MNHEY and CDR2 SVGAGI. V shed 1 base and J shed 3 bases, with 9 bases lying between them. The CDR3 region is CASSYWGQHYGYTF. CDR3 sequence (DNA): TGTGCCAGCAGTTACTGGGGACAACACTATGGCTACACCTTC.

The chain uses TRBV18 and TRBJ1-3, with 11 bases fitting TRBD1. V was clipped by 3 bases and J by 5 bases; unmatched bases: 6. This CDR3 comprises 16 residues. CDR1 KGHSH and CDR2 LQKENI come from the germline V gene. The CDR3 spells CASSPNGQGARNTIYF. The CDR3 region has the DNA TGTGCCAGCTCACCTAACGGACAGGGGGCGAGAAACACCATATATTTT. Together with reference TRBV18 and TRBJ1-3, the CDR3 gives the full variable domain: NAGVMQNPRHLVRRRGQEARLRCSPMKGHSHVYWYRQLPEEGLKFMVYLQKENIIDESGMPKERFSAEFPKEGPSILRIQQVVRGDSAAYFCASSPNGQGARNTIYFGEGSWLTVV.

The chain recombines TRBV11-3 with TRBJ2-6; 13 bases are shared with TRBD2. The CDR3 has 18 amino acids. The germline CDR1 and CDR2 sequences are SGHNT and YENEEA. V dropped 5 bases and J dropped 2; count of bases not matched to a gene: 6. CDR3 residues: CASSPGLAGVAGANVLTF. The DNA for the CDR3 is TGTGCCAGCAGCCCTGGACTAGCGGGAGTAGCTGGGGCCAACGTCCTGACTTTC.

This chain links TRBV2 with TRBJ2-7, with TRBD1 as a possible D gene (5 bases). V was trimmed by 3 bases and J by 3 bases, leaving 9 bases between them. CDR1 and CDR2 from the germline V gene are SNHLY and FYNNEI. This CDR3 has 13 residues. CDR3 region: CASSDGQGYEQYF. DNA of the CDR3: TGTGCCAGCAGTGATGGTCAGGGCTACGAGCAGTACTTC. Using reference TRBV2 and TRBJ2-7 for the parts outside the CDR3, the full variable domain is EPEVTQTPSHQVTQMGQEVILRCVPISNHLYFYWYRQILGQKVEFLVSFYNNEISEKSEIFDDQFSVERPDGSNFTLKIRSTKLEDSAMYFCASSDGQGYEQYFGPGTRLTVT.

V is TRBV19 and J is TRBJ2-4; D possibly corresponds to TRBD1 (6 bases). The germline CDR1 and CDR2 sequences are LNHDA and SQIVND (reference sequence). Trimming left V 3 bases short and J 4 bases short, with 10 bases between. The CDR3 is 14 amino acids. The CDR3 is CASSIMGTKNIQYF. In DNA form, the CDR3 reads TGTGCCAGTAGTATCATGGGGACAAAAAACATTCAGTACTTC.

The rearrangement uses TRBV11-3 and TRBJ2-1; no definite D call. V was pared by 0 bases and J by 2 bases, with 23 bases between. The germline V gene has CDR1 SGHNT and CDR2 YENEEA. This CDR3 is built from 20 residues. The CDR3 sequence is CASSLDRWPQNRFTYNEQFF. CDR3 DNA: TGTGCCAGCAGCTTAGATCGCTGGCCCCAAAATCGCTTTACCTACAATGAGCAGTTCTTC. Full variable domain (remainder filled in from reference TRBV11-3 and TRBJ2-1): EAGVVQSPRYKIIEKKQPVAFWCNPISGHNTLYWYLQNLGQGPELLIRYENEEAVDDSQLPKDRFSAERLKGVDSTLKIQPAELGDSAVYLCASSLDRWPQNRFTYNEQFFGPGTRLTVL.

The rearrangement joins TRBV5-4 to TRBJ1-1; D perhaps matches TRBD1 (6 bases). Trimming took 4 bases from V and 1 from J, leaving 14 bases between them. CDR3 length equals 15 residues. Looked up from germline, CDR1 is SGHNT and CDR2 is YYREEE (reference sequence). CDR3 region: CASSVQGRRNTEAFF. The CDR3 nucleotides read TGTGCCAGCAGCGTACAGGGACGTCGGAACACTGAAGCTTTCTTT.

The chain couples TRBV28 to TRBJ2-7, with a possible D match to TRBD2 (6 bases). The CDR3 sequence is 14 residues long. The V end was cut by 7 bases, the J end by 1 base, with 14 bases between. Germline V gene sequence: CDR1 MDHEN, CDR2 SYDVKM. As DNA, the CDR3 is TGTGCCAGCACTACACCGGGACTTTCCTACGAGCAGTACGTC. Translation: CASTTPGLSYEQYV.

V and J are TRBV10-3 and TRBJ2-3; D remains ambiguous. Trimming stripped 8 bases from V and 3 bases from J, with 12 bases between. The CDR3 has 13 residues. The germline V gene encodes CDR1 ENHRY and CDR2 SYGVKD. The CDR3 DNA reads TGTGCCATCCACGTAGATAGAACAGATACGCAGTATTTT. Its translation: CAIHVDRTDTQYF.

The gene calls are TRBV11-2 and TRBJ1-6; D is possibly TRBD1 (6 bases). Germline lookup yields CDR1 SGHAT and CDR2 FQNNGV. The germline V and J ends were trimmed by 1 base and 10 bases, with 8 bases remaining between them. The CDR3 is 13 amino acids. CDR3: CASSLGGGSPLHF. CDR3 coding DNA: TGTGCCAGCAGCTTAGGGGGGGGCTCACCCCTCCACTTT.

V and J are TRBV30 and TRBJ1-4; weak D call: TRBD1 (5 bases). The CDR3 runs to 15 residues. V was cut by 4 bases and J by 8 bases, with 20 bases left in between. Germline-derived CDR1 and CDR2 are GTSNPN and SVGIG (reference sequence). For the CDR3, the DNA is TGTGCCTGGAATATGGGCGGGGCCCGATGGGAAAAACTGTTTTTT. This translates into CAWNMGGARWEKLFF.

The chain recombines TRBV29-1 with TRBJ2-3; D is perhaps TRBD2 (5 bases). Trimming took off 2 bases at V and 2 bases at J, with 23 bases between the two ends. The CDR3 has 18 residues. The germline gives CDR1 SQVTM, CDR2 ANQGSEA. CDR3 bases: TGCAGCGTTGAACCTCGGGATTTGGACGGATCCTACACAGATACGCAGTATTTT. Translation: CSVEPRDLDGSYTDTQYF.

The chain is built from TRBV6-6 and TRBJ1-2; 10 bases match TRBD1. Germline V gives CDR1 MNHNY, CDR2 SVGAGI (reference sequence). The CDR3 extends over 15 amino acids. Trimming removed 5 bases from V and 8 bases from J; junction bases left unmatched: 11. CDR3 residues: CASSPWDRGLVGYTF. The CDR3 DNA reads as TGTGCCAGCAGTCCATGGGACAGGGGATTAGTCGGCTACACCTTC.

The CDR3 sequence is CASSWGGEGEQYV. The CDR3, as DNA: TGTGCCAGCAGCTGGGGGGGCGAGGGCGAGCAGTACGTC. The V gene is TRBV7-2, the J gene TRBJ2-7; maybe TRBD2 (7 bases). V lost 4 bases and J 6 bases, leaving 13 bases between the germline ends. The CDR3 consists of 13 residues. The germline gives CDR1 SGHTA, CDR2 FQGNSA.

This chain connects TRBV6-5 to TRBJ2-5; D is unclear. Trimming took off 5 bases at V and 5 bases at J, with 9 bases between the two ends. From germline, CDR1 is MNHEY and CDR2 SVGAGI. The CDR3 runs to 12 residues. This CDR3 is CASSPLGETQYF. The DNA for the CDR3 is TGTGCCAGCAGTCCCCTCGGGGAGACCCAGTACTTC.

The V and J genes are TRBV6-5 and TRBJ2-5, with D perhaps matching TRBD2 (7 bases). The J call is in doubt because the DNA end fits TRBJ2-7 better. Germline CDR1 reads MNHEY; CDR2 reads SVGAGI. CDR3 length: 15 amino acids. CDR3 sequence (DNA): TGTGCCAGCAGTTACTTACCGGGGGGCAGCTACGAGCAGTACTTC. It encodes CASSYLPGGSYEQYF.

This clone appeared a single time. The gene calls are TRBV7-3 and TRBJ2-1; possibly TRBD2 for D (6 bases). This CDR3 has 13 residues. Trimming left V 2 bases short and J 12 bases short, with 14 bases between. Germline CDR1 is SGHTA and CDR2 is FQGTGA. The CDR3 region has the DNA TGTGCCAGCAGCTTAGATAGGGCCGGGGGGCAGTTCTTC. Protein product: CASSLDRAGGQFF.

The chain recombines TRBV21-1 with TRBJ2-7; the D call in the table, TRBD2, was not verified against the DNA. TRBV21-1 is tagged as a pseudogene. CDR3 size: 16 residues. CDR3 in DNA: TGTGCCAGCAGCAAAGATAGTAAGACTACCCACTACGAGCAGTACGTC. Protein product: CASSKDSKTTHYEQYV.

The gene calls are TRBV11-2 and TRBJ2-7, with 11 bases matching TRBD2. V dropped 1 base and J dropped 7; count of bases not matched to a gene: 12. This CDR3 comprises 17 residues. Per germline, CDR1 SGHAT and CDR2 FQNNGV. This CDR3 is CASSLGGWLAGGWEQYF. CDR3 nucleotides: TGTGCCAGCAGCTTAGGGGGCTGGCTAGCGGGGGGTTGGGAGCAGTACTTC.

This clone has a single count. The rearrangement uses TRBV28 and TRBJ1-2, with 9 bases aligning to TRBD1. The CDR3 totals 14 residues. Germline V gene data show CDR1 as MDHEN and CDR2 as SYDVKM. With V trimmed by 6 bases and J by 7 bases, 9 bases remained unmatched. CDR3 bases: TGTGCCAGCAGCATGCTACAGGGGGCAAGTGGCTACACCTTC. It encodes CASSMLQGASGYTF.

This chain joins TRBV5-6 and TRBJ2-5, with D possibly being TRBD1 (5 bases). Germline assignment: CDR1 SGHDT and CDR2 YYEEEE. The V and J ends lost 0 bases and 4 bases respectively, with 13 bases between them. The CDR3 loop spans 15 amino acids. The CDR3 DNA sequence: TGTGCCAGCAGCTTGGCGTGGGCAGGGATAGAGACCCAGTACTTC. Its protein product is CASSLAWAGIETQYF. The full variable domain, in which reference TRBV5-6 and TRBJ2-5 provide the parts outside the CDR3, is DAGVTQSPTHLIKTRGQQVTLRCSPKSGHDTVSWYQQALGQGPQFIFQYYEEEERQRGNFPDRFSGHQFPNYSSELNVNALLLGDSALYLCASSLAWAGIETQYFGPGTRLLVL.

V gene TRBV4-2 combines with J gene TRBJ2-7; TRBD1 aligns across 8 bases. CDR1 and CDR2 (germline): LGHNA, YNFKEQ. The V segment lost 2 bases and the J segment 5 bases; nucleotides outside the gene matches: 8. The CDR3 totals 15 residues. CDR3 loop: CASSQPQGAGNEQYF. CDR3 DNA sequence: TGTGCCAGCAGCCAACCTCAGGGGGCGGGCAACGAGCAGTACTTC.